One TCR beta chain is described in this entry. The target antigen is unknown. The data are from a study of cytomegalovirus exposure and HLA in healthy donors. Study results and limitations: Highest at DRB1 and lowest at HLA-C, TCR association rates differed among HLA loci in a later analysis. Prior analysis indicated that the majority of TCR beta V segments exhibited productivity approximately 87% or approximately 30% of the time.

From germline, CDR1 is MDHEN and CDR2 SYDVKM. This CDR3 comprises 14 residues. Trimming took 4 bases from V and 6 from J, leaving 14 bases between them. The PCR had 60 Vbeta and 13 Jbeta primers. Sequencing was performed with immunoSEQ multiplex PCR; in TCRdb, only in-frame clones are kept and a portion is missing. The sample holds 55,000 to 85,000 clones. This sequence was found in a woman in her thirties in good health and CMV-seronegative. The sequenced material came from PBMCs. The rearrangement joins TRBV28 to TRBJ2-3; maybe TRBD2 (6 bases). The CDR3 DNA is TGTGCCAGCAGTTCCGGGGGACCGATGGATACGCAGTATTTT. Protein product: CASSSGGPMDTQYF.